These 9 T cell receptor beta chains share one sample of origin, sequenced in a study of response to subunit inactivated influenza vaccine. TCRdb ran MiXCR on the RT-PCR reads and lists one entry per CDR3 protein. The sample includes 600,000 to 850,000 distinct CDR3 sequences, 14% seen only once; the top ten take 7.5% to 9%. The sequenced sample was PBMCs from blood, obtained 14 days before vaccination. Source of these receptors: a man in his fifties or sixties who received an inactivated influenza vaccine.

This clonotype came up a few times. This chain joins TRBV5-6 and TRBJ1-2; 11 bases match TRBD1. This CDR3 spans 14 amino acids. Losses at the gene ends were 4 bases for V and 5 bases for J; bases not matched to a gene: 4. Germline V gene sequence: CDR1 SGHDT, CDR2 YYEEEE. In DNA, the CDR3 is TGTGCCAGCAGCATGGGACAGGGGGTTTATGGCTACACCTTC. Its protein product is CASSMGQGVYGYTF.

This clonotype showed up just a few times. The rearrangement joins TRBV6-4 to TRBJ2-1; D not resolved. In germline, CDR1 is MRHNA, CDR2 SNTAGT. CDR3 length equals 16 residues. Trimming took off 4 bases at V and 2 bases at J, with 15 bases between the two ends. CDR3 coding DNA: TGTGCCAGCAGTGTCCAAGGTCAGGCCCCCTACAATGAGCAGTTCTTC. Translating gives CASSVQGQAPYNEQFF.

This clonotype appeared many times. The gene calls are TRBV7-9 and TRBJ2-7; D is possibly TRBD2 (5 bases). The CDR3 is made up of 13 amino acids. The V gene lost 3 bases and the J gene lost 7 bases, with 13 bases spanning the gap. Germline CDR1 is SEHNR and CDR2 is FQNEAQ (reference sequence). The CDR3 spells CASSFETTGEQYF. The CDR3 bases are TGTGCCAGCAGCTTCGAGACTACGGGGGAGCAGTACTTC.

A remark on this clonotype: At one end the junction does not follow the germline gene, possibly because of a read error. The V gene is TRBV6-5, the J gene TRBJ1-2, with TRBD1 matching over 9 bases. This CDR3 is 15 amino acids long. Germline V CDR1 and CDR2: MNHEY, SVGAGI. CDR3: CTSSYRGQGRPGYTF. The CDR3, as DNA: TGTACCAGCAGTTACCGGGGACAGGGCAGACCGGGCTACACCTTC.

DNA for the CDR3: TGCGCCAGCAGCAAGGGACAGCTTGACTATGGCTACACCTTC. This gives the protein CASSKGQLDYGYTF. The chain links TRBV5-1 to TRBJ1-2; 7 bases line up with TRBD1. The CDR3 loop spans 14 amino acids. Germline assignment: CDR1 SGHRS and CDR2 YFSETQ. The V gene end was trimmed by 4 bases and the J gene end by 3 bases; junction bases not matched to a gene: 6.

This clonotype was seen more than once but under ten times. The chain links TRBV7-8 to TRBJ2-6, with 8 bases aligning to TRBD1. The CDR3 is 16 residues long. Germline V gene data show CDR1 as SGHVS and CDR2 as FQNEAQ. V dropped 8 bases and J dropped 3; count of bases not matched to a gene: 9. DNA of the CDR3: TGTGCCAGCGGTTTCGCAGGGGGCAGTGGGGCCAACGTCCTGACTTTC. Its translation is CASGFAGGSGANVLTF. The full variable domain, its missing parts supplied by reference TRBV7-8 and TRBJ2-6, is GAGVSQSPRYKVAKRGQDVALRCDPISGHVSLFWYQQALGQGPEFLTYFQNEAQLDKSGLPSDRFFAERPEGSVSTLKIQRTQQEDSAVYLCASGFAGGSGANVLTFGAGSRLTVL.

The gene calls are TRBV20-1 and TRBJ2-5; TRBD1 is a possible D gene (5 bases). The ends were cut back, 1 base at V and 5 bases at J, with 11 bases in the middle. There are 13 residues in the CDR3. Looked up from germline, CDR1 is DFQATT and CDR2 is SNEGSKA (reference sequence). CDR3 protein: CSARVRQRETQYF. Written as DNA, the CDR3 is TGCAGTGCTAGAGTACGACAGCGTGAGACCCAGTACTTC.

The chain recombines TRBV5-6 with TRBJ2-4, with D uncertain. Trimming left V 4 bases short and J 8 bases short, with 13 bases between. There are 13 residues in the CDR3. The V gene's germline CDR1 is SGHDT and CDR2 YYEEEE. The CDR3 region is CASSITLSDIQYF. In nucleotides, the CDR3 is TGTGCCAGCAGCATTACGCTTTCGGACATTCAGTACTTC. The complete variable domain, with remaining parts taken from reference TRBV5-6 and TRBJ2-4, reads DAGVTQSPTHLIKTRGQQVTLRCSPKSGHDTVSWYQQALGQGPQFIFQYYEEEERQRGNFPDRFSGHQFPNYSSELNVNALLLGDSALYLCASSITLSDIQYFGAGTRLSVL.

Only a few counts were recorded for this clonotype. V gene TRBV10-2 combines with J gene TRBJ1-2; D not resolved. In germline, CDR1 is WSHSY, CDR2 SAAADI. Trimming shortened V by 0 bases and J by 0 bases, and 14 bases separated the two germline ends. The CDR3 totals 17 residues. CDR3 in DNA: TGCGCCAGCAGTGAGTCGGTCCTCGGCAGTTCTAACTATGGCTACACCTTC. Its translation is CASSESVLGSSNYGYTF.